A selection of T cell receptor beta chains follows, all from one sample in a study of blood T cell repertoires in COVID-19. Produced via immunoSEQ multiplex PCR; TCRdb's table is partial and in-frame only. The data show under 50,000 clones, around 85% seen once. Material: peripheral blood. The receptors stem from a human donor in a cohort sampled during active COVID-19. CDR3s include the opening cysteine and the closing phenylalanine or tryptophan. The order of the fields is CDR3 length, D gene, J gene, clone size, V gene, CDR3 DNA, CDR3 protein. The D gene is left open where the match is weak. Expanded clones are given a class, and other clones once, few, many or no size at all.

CDR3 length: 12; D gene: .; J gene: TRBJ2-2; clone size: .; V gene: TRBV19; CDR3 DNA: TGTGCCAGTAGTCTAAACACCGGGGAGCTGTTTTTT; CDR3 protein: CASSLNTGELFF
CDR3 length: 15; D gene: TRBD1; J gene: TRBJ1-2; clone size: .; V gene: TRBV6-2/TRBV6-3; CDR3 DNA: TGTGCCAGCAGCCTCACGGTGGACAGGGGCTATGGCTACACCTTC; CDR3 protein: CASSLTVDRGYGYTF
CDR3 length: 15; D gene: .; J gene: TRBJ2-7; clone size: .; V gene: TRBV5-1; CDR3 DNA: TGCGCCAGCAGCTTGGCCCCGGACAGCCACTACGAGCAGTACTTC; CDR3 protein: CASSLAPDSHYEQYF
CDR3 length: 12; D gene: .; J gene: TRBJ1-2; clone size: .; V gene: TRBV3-1/TRBV3-2; CDR3 DNA: TGTGCCAGCAGCCCCGGGGGCTATGGCTACACCTTC; CDR3 protein: CASSPGGYGYTF
CDR3 length: 13; D gene: .; J gene: TRBJ2-7; clone size: .; V gene: TRBV21-1; CDR3 DNA: TGTGCCAGCAATAGGGCAGGGGGCTACGAGCAGTACTTC; CDR3 protein: CASNRAGGYEQYF
CDR3 length: 14; D gene: .; J gene: TRBJ1-1; clone size: .; V gene: TRBV27; CDR3 DNA: TGTGCCAGCAGTTTCATGGTAGGAGGCACTGAAGCTTTCTTT; CDR3 protein: CASSFMVGGTEAFF
CDR3 length: 14; D gene: .; J gene: TRBJ2-2; clone size: .; V gene: TRBV9; CDR3 DNA: TGTGCCAGCAGTTCAGGGGTCAATACCGGGGAGCTGTTTTTT; CDR3 protein: CASSSGVNTGELFF
CDR3 length: 16; D gene: .; J gene: TRBJ2-5; clone size: .; V gene: TRBV7-8; CDR3 DNA: TGTGCCAGCAGCCTAACCCTTTGGGAGATCCAAGAGACCCAGTACTTC; CDR3 protein: CASSLTLWEIQETQYF
CDR3 length: 13; D gene: .; J gene: TRBJ1-2; clone size: once; V gene: TRBV19; CDR3 DNA: TGTGCCAGTAGTATTGTCGTTAACTATGGCTACACCTTC; CDR3 protein: CASSIVVNYGYTF
CDR3 length: 15; D gene: TRBD2; J gene: TRBJ2-5; clone size: .; V gene: TRBV9; CDR3 DNA: TGTGCCAGCAGCTGGACTAGCGGGTTCCAAGAGACCCAGTACTTC; CDR3 protein: CASSWTSGFQETQYF
CDR3 length: 12; D gene: .; J gene: TRBJ1-6; clone size: .; V gene: TRBV7-9; CDR3 DNA: TGTGCCAGCAGCTTACCCCGGGGGACCCTCCACTTT; CDR3 protein: CASSLPRGTLHF
CDR3 length: 15; D gene: .; J gene: TRBJ2-6; clone size: .; V gene: TRBV5-1; CDR3 DNA: TGCGCCAGCAGCTCGACAGGCTCTGGGGCCAACGTCCTGACTTTC; CDR3 protein: CASSSTGSGANVLTF
CDR3 length: 16; D gene: .; J gene: TRBJ1-5; clone size: few; V gene: TRBV5-6; CDR3 DNA: TGTGCCAGCAGCTTGTTCCGACTACATTCGGATCAGCCCCAGCATTTT; CDR3 protein: CASSLFRLHSDQPQHF
CDR3 length: 14; D gene: .; J gene: TRBJ1-1; clone size: .; V gene: TRBV5-1; CDR3 DNA: TGCGCCAGCAGCTTGCAACAGGGGAACACTGAAGCTTTCTTT; CDR3 protein: CASSLQQGNTEAFF
CDR3 length: 16; D gene: TRBD1; J gene: TRBJ1-6; clone size: .; V gene: TRBV27; CDR3 DNA: TGTGCCAGCAGAACGGGACAGGGGGCCGGTAATTCACCCCTCCACTTT; CDR3 protein: CASRTGQGAGNSPLHF
CDR3 length: 14; D gene: .; J gene: TRBJ1-1; clone size: .; V gene: TRBV5-5; CDR3 DNA: TGTGCCAGCAGCTTGGGGCAGGCGAACACTGAAGCTTTCTTT; CDR3 protein: CASSLGQANTEAFF
CDR3 length: 15; D gene: TRBD1; J gene: TRBJ2-1; clone size: .; V gene: TRBV5-1; CDR3 DNA: TGCGCCAGCAGCCCGGGTGTAGGGACAGGGGGCGAGCAGTTCTTC; CDR3 protein: CASSPGVGTGGEQFF
CDR3 length: 16; D gene: .; J gene: TRBJ1-2; clone size: .; V gene: TRBV5-8; CDR3 DNA: TGTGCCAGCAGCATACAAACGGGATTGCTTAACTATGGCTACACCTTC; CDR3 protein: CASSIQTGLLNYGYTF
CDR3 length: 14; D gene: .; J gene: TRBJ2-1; clone size: .; V gene: TRBV18; CDR3 DNA: TGTGCCAGCTCACCGGGGGAGGCCTACAATGAGCAGTTCTTC; CDR3 protein: CASSPGEAYNEQFF
CDR3 length: 13; D gene: .; J gene: TRBJ1-2; clone size: .; V gene: TRBV3-1/TRBV3-2; CDR3 DNA: TGTGCCAGCAGCCAAGAGCAGTTCTATGGCTACACCTTC; CDR3 protein: CASSQEQFYGYTF
CDR3 length: 14; D gene: TRBD1; J gene: TRBJ1-1; clone size: .; V gene: TRBV7-3; CDR3 DNA: TGTGCCAGCAGCTCGACAGGGGTGGTCACTGAAGCTTTCTTT; CDR3 protein: CASSSTGVVTEAFF
CDR3 length: 13; D gene: .; J gene: TRBJ1-6; clone size: .; V gene: TRBV11-2; CDR3 DNA: TGTGCCAGCAGCTTAGCGGGTAATTCACCCCTCCACTTT; CDR3 protein: CASSLAGNSPLHF
CDR3 length: 17; D gene: TRBD2; J gene: TRBJ2-3; clone size: .; V gene: TRBV9; CDR3 DNA: TGTGCCAGCAGCGTAGCCGGGCGGGAGGGCCTTGCAGATACGCAGTATTTT; CDR3 protein: CASSVAGREGLADTQYF
CDR3 length: 17; D gene: .; J gene: TRBJ2-6; clone size: .; V gene: TRBV3-1/TRBV3-2; CDR3 DNA: TGTGCCAGCAGCCCGGGACTGTACAACTCTGGGGCCAACGTCCTGACTTTC; CDR3 protein: CASSPGLYNSGANVLTF
CDR3 length: 13; D gene: .; J gene: TRBJ2-5; clone size: .; V gene: TRBV11-3; CDR3 DNA: TGTGCCAGCAGCCCCGGACTGCAAGAGACCCAGTACTTC; CDR3 protein: CASSPGLQETQYF
CDR3 length: 16; D gene: .; J gene: TRBJ2-3; clone size: .; V gene: TRBV25-1; CDR3 DNA: TGTGCCAGCAGTGAGTCCCGGGGGGCACGCACAGATACGCAGTATTTT; CDR3 protein: CASSESRGARTDTQYF
CDR3 length: 13; D gene: .; J gene: TRBJ2-5; clone size: .; V gene: TRBV25-1; CDR3 DNA: TGTGCCAGCAGTGAAGGAGGGGAGGAGACCCAGTACTTC; CDR3 protein: CASSEGGEETQYF
CDR3 length: 15; D gene: .; J gene: TRBJ2-5; clone size: .; V gene: TRBV9; CDR3 DNA: TGTGCCAGCAGCGTAGCGACAGGTCCTCAAGAGACCCAGTACTTC; CDR3 protein: CASSVATGPQETQYF
CDR3 length: 14; D gene: .; J gene: TRBJ1-2; clone size: .; V gene: TRBV14; CDR3 DNA: TGTGCCAGCCGACCAAACAGCAACAACTATGGCTACACCTTC; CDR3 protein: CASRPNSNNYGYTF
CDR3 length: 19; D gene: TRBD1; J gene: TRBJ1-2; clone size: .; V gene: TRBV4-3; CDR3 DNA: TGCGCCAGCAGCCAAGATCTAGTGCTGGGGACAGGGGTTGACTATGGCTACACCTTC; CDR3 protein: CASSQDLVLGTGVDYGYTF
CDR3 length: 16; D gene: .; J gene: TRBJ2-7; clone size: .; V gene: TRBV7-3; CDR3 DNA: TGTGCCAGCAGCTTAATTCCAAACAGGGTCCTATACGAGCAGTACTTC; CDR3 protein: CASSLIPNRVLYEQYF
CDR3 length: 16; D gene: TRBD2; J gene: TRBJ2-7; clone size: .; V gene: TRBV7-6; CDR3 DNA: TGTGCCAGCAGCTTATCTCAAGCGGGGCCTACCTACGAGCAGTACTTC; CDR3 protein: CASSLSQAGPTYEQYF
CDR3 length: 15; D gene: .; J gene: TRBJ1-4; clone size: .; V gene: TRBV4-1; CDR3 DNA: TGCGCCAGCAGCCAAAAAGAGGCAACTAATGAAAAACTGTTTTTT; CDR3 protein: CASSQKEATNEKLFF
CDR3 length: 15; D gene: .; J gene: TRBJ2-7; clone size: .; V gene: TRBV3-1/TRBV3-2; CDR3 DNA: TGTGCCAGCAGCCAAGTCTCTCGGGGACTCCCACAGCAGTACTTC; CDR3 protein: CASSQVSRGLPQQYF
CDR3 length: 16; D gene: TRBD2; J gene: TRBJ2-5; clone size: .; V gene: TRBV5-1; CDR3 DNA: TGCGCCAGCAGCTCCGGACTAGCGGGACTCCAAGAGACCCAGTACTTC; CDR3 protein: CASSSGLAGLQETQYF
CDR3 length: 16; D gene: .; J gene: TRBJ1-5; clone size: .; V gene: TRBV5-8; CDR3 DNA: TGTGCCAGCAGCTTTGGTAGGGGCAATAGCAATCAGCCCCAGCATTTT; CDR3 protein: CASSFGRGNSNQPQHF
CDR3 length: 13; D gene: TRBD1; J gene: TRBJ1-1; clone size: few; V gene: TRBV10-2; CDR3 DNA: TGCGCCAGTAAGGACAGGATGAACACTGAAGCTTTCTTT; CDR3 protein: CASKDRMNTEAFF
CDR3 length: 14; D gene: TRBD1; J gene: TRBJ1-2; clone size: .; V gene: TRBV19; CDR3 DNA: TGTGCCAGTAGTATTGGACAGGGGGAGTATGGCTACACCTTC; CDR3 protein: CASSIGQGEYGYTF
CDR3 length: 15; D gene: TRBD2; J gene: TRBJ2-1; clone size: .; V gene: TRBV5-1; CDR3 DNA: TGCGCCAGCAGCTCCGGACGGGAGGTTACGAATGAGCAGTTCTTC; CDR3 protein: CASSSGREVTNEQFF
CDR3 length: 14; D gene: TRBD2; J gene: TRBJ2-3; clone size: .; V gene: TRBV7-2; CDR3 DNA: TGTGCCAGCAGCCTACTAGCGGGAAGAGATACGCAGTATTTT; CDR3 protein: CASSLLAGRDTQYF
CDR3 length: 18; D gene: TRBD1; J gene: TRBJ1-1; clone size: .; V gene: TRBV4-2; CDR3 DNA: TGTGCCAGCAGCCCCCCCGGACAGGAAGACGAGGGGAACACTGAAGCTTTCTTT; CDR3 protein: CASSPPGQEDEGNTEAFF
CDR3 length: 16; D gene: .; J gene: TRBJ2-3; clone size: .; V gene: TRBV9; CDR3 DNA: TGTGCCAGCAGCGTAGAGCCTAACTTCGACACAGATACGCAGTATTTT; CDR3 protein: CASSVEPNFDTDTQYF
CDR3 length: 13; D gene: .; J gene: TRBJ1-1; clone size: .; V gene: TRBV2; CDR3 DNA: TGTGCCAGCGGCCAGGGGTTGAACACTGAAGCTTTCTTT; CDR3 protein: CASGQGLNTEAFF
CDR3 length: 20; D gene: .; J gene: TRBJ1-4; clone size: once; V gene: TRBV21-1; CDR3 DNA: TGTGCCAGCAGCAAAATTTCCAGGGGTCCCCGGGTTGCAACTAATGAAAAACTGTTTTTT; CDR3 protein: CASSKISRGPRVATNEKLFF
CDR3 length: 13; D gene: .; J gene: TRBJ2-4; clone size: .; V gene: TRBV11-2; CDR3 DNA: TGTGCCAGCAGTGAGGAGGGTAAAAACATTCAGTACTTC; CDR3 protein: CASSEEGKNIQYF
CDR3 length: 14; D gene: TRBD1; J gene: TRBJ2-3; clone size: few; V gene: TRBV7-9; CDR3 DNA: TGTGCCAGCAGCATGCGGACAGGCGTCAGTACGCAGTATTTT; CDR3 protein: CASSMRTGVSTQYF
CDR3 length: 15; D gene: TRBD1; J gene: TRBJ2-7; clone size: .; V gene: TRBV2; CDR3 DNA: TGTGCCAGCAGTGGGGGACAGGGTCTCTCCTACGAGCAGTACTTC; CDR3 protein: CASSGGQGLSYEQYF
CDR3 length: 17; D gene: .; J gene: TRBJ2-6; clone size: .; V gene: TRBV15; CDR3 DNA: TGTGCCACCAGCGGCCAGGGCCGTTTCTCTGGGGCCAACGTCCTGACTTTC; CDR3 protein: CATSGQGRFSGANVLTF
CDR3 length: 14; D gene: TRBD2; J gene: TRBJ2-1; clone size: .; V gene: TRBV6-5; CDR3 DNA: TGTGCCAGCAGTTACATAGGTCTAGCGGATGAGCAGTTCTTC; CDR3 protein: CASSYIGLADEQFF
CDR3 length: 13; D gene: .; J gene: TRBJ1-6; clone size: .; V gene: TRBV6-5; CDR3 DNA: TGTGCCAGCACCAGGGATGTGGATTCACCCCTCCACTTT; CDR3 protein: CASTRDVDSPLHF
CDR3 length: 15; D gene: TRBD1; J gene: TRBJ1-6; clone size: once; V gene: TRBV6-5; CDR3 DNA: TGTGCCAGCAGTTTAGGACAGGGTTTTGGATCACCCCTCCACTTT; CDR3 protein: CASSLGQGFGSPLHF
CDR3 length: 15; D gene: .; J gene: TRBJ1-1; clone size: .; V gene: TRBV27; CDR3 DNA: TGTGCCAGCAGTTTCTCCTCGGGATCGAACACTGAAGCTTTCTTT; CDR3 protein: CASSFSSGSNTEAFF
CDR3 length: 13; D gene: .; J gene: TRBJ1-3; clone size: .; V gene: TRBV30; CDR3 DNA: TGTGCCTGGCATGCGGGGTCAGGAAACACCATATATTTT; CDR3 protein: CAWHAGSGNTIYF
CDR3 length: 14; D gene: TRBD1; J gene: TRBJ2-2; clone size: .; V gene: TRBV6-2/TRBV6-3; CDR3 DNA: TGTGCCAGCAGTGCCGGGACAGATATAGGGGAGCTGTTTTTT; CDR3 protein: CASSAGTDIGELFF
CDR3 length: 13; D gene: .; J gene: TRBJ1-1; clone size: .; V gene: TRBV12-5; CDR3 DNA: TGTGCTAGTGGTTCGAGGTTTATCACTGAAGCTTTCTTT; CDR3 protein: CASGSRFITEAFF
CDR3 length: 14; D gene: .; J gene: TRBJ1-3; clone size: once; V gene: TRBV6-6; CDR3 DNA: TGTGCCAGCAGTTACGATACAGGGGGAAACACCATATATTTT; CDR3 protein: CASSYDTGGNTIYF
CDR3 length: 13; D gene: TRBD2; J gene: TRBJ2-5; clone size: .; V gene: TRBV5-5; CDR3 DNA: TGTGCCAGCAGCTCGGGAGGTGGGGAGACCCAGTACTTC; CDR3 protein: CASSSGGGETQYF